Listed here are 10 T cell receptor beta chains from one sample, sequenced in a study of cytomegalovirus exposure and HLA in healthy donors. Primers: 60 Vbeta forward and 13 Jbeta reverse. Only in-frame clones appear in the TCRdb table, and some are missing; sequencing was by immunoSEQ multiplex PCR. The table includes 150,000 to 200,000 clones, about four fifths detected once. Sequencing was performed on PBMCs. The receptor set was obtained from a man aged 30 to 39 in good health and CMV-seropositive.

The V call is TRBV6-5, the J call TRBJ2-7; the match to TRBD1 covers 9 bases. The CDR3 consists of 14 residues. V lost 0 bases to trimming and J lost 3 bases; unmatched junction nucleotides: 0. Germline V CDR1 and CDR2: MNHEY, SVGAGI. Written as DNA, the CDR3 is TGTGCCAGCAGTTACTCGACAGGGGGCTACGAGCAGTACTTC. It is translated as CASSYSTGGYEQYF.

The chain combines TRBV19 with TRBJ2-7, with 9 bases fitting TRBD1. V was pared by 5 bases and J by 5 bases, with 7 bases of the junction left unmatched. This CDR3 has 14 residues. Germline V gene data show CDR1 as LNHDA and CDR2 as SQIVND (reference sequence). CDR3 sequence (DNA): TGTGCCAGTAGTTTCCGGGACAGGGTAAACGAGCAGTACTTC. Translating it yields CASSFRDRVNEQYF.

This clone was counted a few times. The chain combines TRBV6-5 with TRBJ1-1, with D tentatively TRBD1 (6 bases). Germline assignment: CDR1 MNHEY and CDR2 SVGAGI. This CDR3 has 14 residues. V gave up 10 bases and J gave up 5 bases, with 20 bases separating them. CDR3 DNA: TGTGCCACCCGTGAGGTGGGGGCTGGGACTGAAGCTTTCTTT. It yields the protein CATREVGAGTEAFF.

The chain couples TRBV4-1 to TRBJ2-5; a possible D gene is TRBD2 (5 bases). The ends were cut back, 1 base at V and 5 bases at J, with 11 bases in the middle. This CDR3 has 14 residues. Germline loops: CDR1 MGHRA, CDR2 YSYEKL. The CDR3 loop reads CASSQGGSQETQYF. The DNA for the CDR3 is TGCGCCAGCAGCCAAGGTGGGAGTCAGGAGACCCAGTACTTC.

This chain connects TRBV27 to TRBJ2-3, with a possible D match to TRBD1 (6 bases). This CDR3 spans 18 amino acids. Germline loops: CDR1 MNHEY, CDR2 SMNVEV (reference sequence). The V gene lost 0 bases and the J gene lost 0 bases, with 16 bases spanning the gap. Here the CDR3 DNA reads TGTGCCAGCAGTTTATCGTATTCAACAGGGCGAAGCACAGATACGCAGTATTTT. It is translated as CASSLSYSTGRSTDTQYF.

V usage is TRBV6-5 and J usage is TRBJ1-1; possible D gene TRBD1, 5 bases. This CDR3 region has 15 residues. V was shortened by 7 bases and J by 1 base, with 16 bases between the two germline ends. The germline V gene encodes CDR1 MNHEY and CDR2 SVGAGI. The CDR3 nucleotides read TGTGCCAGCATCGCCGGGGGGGTTCGGAACACTGAAGCTTTCTTT. Its translation: CASIAGGVRNTEAFF.

J is TRBJ1-2 and V is TRBV11-2; perhaps TRBD1 as D (5 bases). Germline values: CDR1 SGHAT, CDR2 FQNNGV. Deletions cut 6 bases from V and 2 bases from J, with 13 bases between. This CDR3 has 14 amino acids. CDR3 protein: CASSSLRGNYGYTF. In nucleotides, the CDR3 is TGTGCCAGCAGTTCATTACGGGGGAACTATGGCTACACCTTC. The full variable domain, with the rest looked up from reference TRBV11-2 and TRBJ1-2, is EAGVAQSPRYKIIEKRQSVAFWCNPISGHATLYWYQQILGQGPKLLIQFQNNGVVDDSQLPKDRFSAERLKGVDSTLKIQPAKLEDSAVYLCASSSLRGNYGYTFGSGTRLTVV.

The rearrangement links TRBV6-1 to TRBJ2-5, with TRBD1 matching 7 bases. CDR1 MNHNS and CDR2 SASEGT come from the germline V gene. The V and J ends lost 6 bases and 4 bases, in that order; junction bases with no gene match: 5. This CDR3 region has 13 residues. This CDR3 is CASRRDRVETQYF. The DNA for the CDR3 is TGTGCCAGCAGGAGAGACAGGGTAGAGACCCAGTACTTC.

This clone was recorded once. J is TRBJ2-1 and V is TRBV7-3; 7 nucleotides agree with TRBD2. V lost 5 bases and J lost 6; bases outside the gene matches: 7. The CDR3 length is 14 residues. The V gene's germline CDR1 is SGHTA and CDR2 FQGTGA. The CDR3 loop is CASSPAGLSNEQFF. CDR3 DNA sequence: TGTGCCAGCAGCCCAGCGGGACTAAGCAATGAGCAGTTCTTC.

In DNA, the CDR3 is TGTGCCAGCAGCCAAGACGGTAGCGGGAACCTTCAAAAGAGGAACACCGGGGAGCTGTTTTTT. Amino acids: CASSQDGSGNLQKRNTGELFF. The rearrangement uses TRBV4-2 and TRBJ2-2; 8 bases are a match to TRBD2. Per germline, CDR1 LGHNA and CDR2 YNFKEQ. CDR3 size: 21 residues. The ends lost 0 bases at V and 1 base at J; junction bases unmatched: 16.